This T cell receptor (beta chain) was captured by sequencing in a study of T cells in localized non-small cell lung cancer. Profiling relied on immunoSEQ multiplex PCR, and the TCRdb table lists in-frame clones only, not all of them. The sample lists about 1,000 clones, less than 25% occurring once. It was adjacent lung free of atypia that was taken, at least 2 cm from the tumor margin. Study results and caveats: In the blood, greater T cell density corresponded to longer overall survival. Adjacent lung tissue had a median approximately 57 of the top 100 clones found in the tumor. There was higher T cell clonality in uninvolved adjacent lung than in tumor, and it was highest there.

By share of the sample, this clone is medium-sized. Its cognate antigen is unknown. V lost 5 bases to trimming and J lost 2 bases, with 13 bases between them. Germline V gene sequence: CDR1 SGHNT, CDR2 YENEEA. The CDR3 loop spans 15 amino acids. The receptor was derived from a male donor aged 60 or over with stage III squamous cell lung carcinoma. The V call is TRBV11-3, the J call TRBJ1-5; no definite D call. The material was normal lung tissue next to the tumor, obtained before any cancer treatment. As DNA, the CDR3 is TGTGCCAGCAGCCAATGGACGGAAGGCAATCAGCCCCAGCATTTT. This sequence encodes CASSQWTEGNQPQHF.